The 11 T cell receptor beta chains presented below share a single source sample, sequenced in a study of Ad26.COV2.S vaccination and SARS-CoV-2 variants. This table comes from immunoSEQ multiplex PCR, and its TCRdb copy is limited to in-frame clones, with some not included. The table has roughly 350,000 clones, approximately 90% seen once. Regarding treatment: some 19 received Ad26.COV2.S at low or high dose, single or two shots; several received placebo; per-sample allocation not given. The samples date from day 63 after the first vaccine or placebo injection. Source: peripheral blood, taken in a trial of Ad26.COV2.S vaccine versus placebo. Every receptor here comes from a person between 18 and 59 years old who received the Ad26.COV2.S COVID-19 vaccine or a placebo.

V and J are TRBV5-5 and TRBJ1-1; unclear D gene. V was shortened by 4 bases and J by 0 bases, with 10 bases between the two germline ends. Looked up from germline, CDR1 is SGHKS and CDR2 is YYEKEE (reference sequence). CDR3 size: 14 residues. CDR3 nucleotide sequence: TGTGCCAGCAGCCCCGACACTCTGAACACTGAAGCTTTCTTT. Protein sequence: CASSPDTLNTEAFF.

The rearrangement uses TRBV4-2 and TRBJ1-3; no firm D call. Germline V CDR1 and CDR2: LGHNA, YNFKEQ. The CDR3 is 13 amino acids. V lost 4 bases to trimming and J lost 3 bases, with 7 bases between them. The CDR3 DNA reads as TGTGCCAGCAGCCCCAAGGATGGAAACACCATATATTTT. Encoded protein: CASSPKDGNTIYF.

The gene calls are TRBV27 and TRBJ2-7, with 8 nucleotides matching TRBD2. The germline V gene encodes CDR1 MNHEY and CDR2 SMNVEV (reference sequence). The CDR3 has 16 residues. The V gene end was trimmed by 5 bases and the J gene end by 2 bases; junction bases not matched to a gene: 11. DNA of the CDR3: TGTGCCAGCAGTACGGGGGGGGCGGGAGGCACCTACGAGCAGTACTTC. It encodes CASSTGGAGGTYEQYF.

The V call is TRBV9, the J call TRBJ2-3; possibly TRBD2 for D (6 bases). V lost 1 base and J lost 4, with 16 bases in between. CDR1 is SGDLS and CDR2 is YYNGEE in the germline V gene. The CDR3 consists of 16 residues. The CDR3 sequence: CASSVTGLATADTQYF. The CDR3 DNA sequence: TGTGCCAGCAGCGTAACGGGGCTAGCGACCGCAGATACGCAGTATTTT.

The chain uses TRBV5-1 and TRBJ1-1, with 9 bases identical to TRBD1. Trimming at V came to 6 bases and at J to 4 bases, leaving 7 bases not matched to a gene. The CDR3 consists of 14 residues. Germline V gives CDR1 SGHRS, CDR2 YFSETQ. The DNA of the CDR3 is TGCGCCAGCATCCAGGGACAGGGCAGCACTGAAGCTTTCTTT. This translates into CASIQGQGSTEAFF.

V and J are TRBV7-2 and TRBJ2-7; 11 bases match TRBD1. This CDR3 contains 16 residues. The ends lost 5 bases at V and 7 bases at J; junction bases unmatched: 13. CDR1 and CDR2 from the germline V gene are SGHTA and FQGNSA. The CDR3 protein is CASSPGTGTGGGEQYF. The CDR3 nucleotides are TGTGCCAGCAGCCCCGGAACCGGGACAGGGGGAGGTGAGCAGTACTTC.

The gene calls are TRBV7-2 and TRBJ2-7; 13 bases are a match to TRBD2. CDR3 length: 17 amino acids. The germline gives CDR1 SGHTA, CDR2 FQGNSA. The J segment lost 1 base and the V segment lost 5 bases, leaving 8 bases of the junction unmatched. The CDR3 sequence is CASSHGLAGESSYEQYF. In nucleotides, the CDR3 is TGTGCCAGCAGCCACGGACTAGCGGGAGAATCATCCTACGAGCAGTACTTC.

The rearrangement uses TRBV2 and TRBJ1-5; no reliable D call. The CDR3 is made up of 12 amino acids. With 4 bases removed from V and 7 bases from J, the gap between germline ends came to 8 bases. Germline V gene sequence: CDR1 SNHLY, CDR2 FYNNEI. CDR3 DNA: TGTGCCAGCAGTGTGAAGGCCCAGCCCCAGCATTTT. This sequence encodes CASSVKAQPQHF.

This clone showed up just once. This rearrangement joins TRBV5-6 to TRBJ2-4; 8 nucleotides agree with TRBD1. The germline CDR1 and CDR2 sequences are SGHDT and YYEEEE. The V segment lost 4 bases and the J segment 6 bases; nucleotides outside the gene matches: 6. This CDR3 contains 14 residues. The CDR3 here is CASSDGQGANIQYF. The CDR3 region has the DNA TGTGCCAGCAGCGACGGACAGGGAGCAAACATTCAGTACTTC.

On this clone: Other DNA sequences from this sample encode an identical CDR3 as well. The CDR3 nucleotides read TGTGCCAGCAGTTTAGGCACTGAAGCTTTCTTT. Its protein is CASSLGTEAFF. V and J are TRBV6-2 or TRBV6-3 and TRBJ1-1; D is unclear. Trimming took off 4 bases at V and 4 bases at J, with 4 bases between the two ends. Per the germline V gene, CDR1 is MNHEY and CDR2 is SVGEGT. The CDR3 contains 11 residues.

The chain couples TRBV2 to TRBJ1-2; D gene ambiguous. The CDR3 has 15 residues. Trimming left V 3 bases short and J 0 bases short, with 11 bases between. Germline CDR1 SNHLY, CDR2 FYNNEI. The CDR3 DNA follows: TGTGCCAGCAGTGATCGCCCGGGATCTAACTATGGCTACACCTTC. It specifies CASSDRPGSNYGYTF.